This T cell receptor beta chain comes out of a study of blood T cell repertoires in COVID-19. Study details: Material from acute and convalescent COVID-19 was sourced from the United States, Italy and Spain. In each case, the material was cDNA or gDNA derived from T cells, B-cell-depleted T cells, or PBMCs.

In the original analysis: By means of reference gene primer amplification, nucleated cell counts were estimated. Only in-frame clones appear in the TCRdb table, and some are missing; sequencing was by immunoSEQ multiplex PCR. For V, J and clone size, that table is used; D and trimming come from the DNA. The table includes about 260,000 clones, roughly 87% detected once. Trimming pared 0 bases from V and 2 bases from J, leaving 8 bases between. The CDR3 runs 15 residues. Germline loops: CDR1 MNHNS, CDR2 SASEGT. The sequence was obtained from a human donor in a cohort sampled during active COVID-19. The chain links TRBV6-1 to TRBJ1-3, with D perhaps matching TRBD1 (5 bases). The specimen was peripheral blood. The CDR3 coding sequence is TGTGCCAGCAGTGAAGCCGGGGGAACTGGAAACACCATATATTTT. Encoded protein: CASSEAGGTGNTIYF.